The source of this T cell receptor beta chain is a study of cytomegalovirus exposure and HLA in healthy donors. For the study at large: Early on, a data release was issued that held about 85 million unique TCRs from HLA-typed donors.

General study results and limits: V- and J-gene trimming in TCR beta was tied to a missense DCLRE1C variant by an analysis performed later.

PCR primers comprised 60 Vbeta and 13 Jbeta primers. Clones were sequenced by immunoSEQ multiplex PCR, and TCRdb holds only the in-frame ones, with some missing. Recorded for this sample: 100,000 to 150,000 clones. Germline-derived CDR1 and CDR2 are MDHEN and SYDVKM. V was cut by 7 bases and J by 0 bases, with 18 bases left in between. The CDR3 runs 17 residues. For this clone: The antigen is undetermined.

This receptor was obtained from a woman aged 40-49 years in good health and CMV-seronegative. The sample was PBMCs. The chain recombines TRBV28 with TRBJ2-2; D remains unclear. The CDR3 here is CASTKRRQFANTGELFF. In DNA form, the CDR3 reads TGTGCCAGCACAAAGAGGCGGCAGTTCGCGAACACCGGGGAGCTGTTTTTT.